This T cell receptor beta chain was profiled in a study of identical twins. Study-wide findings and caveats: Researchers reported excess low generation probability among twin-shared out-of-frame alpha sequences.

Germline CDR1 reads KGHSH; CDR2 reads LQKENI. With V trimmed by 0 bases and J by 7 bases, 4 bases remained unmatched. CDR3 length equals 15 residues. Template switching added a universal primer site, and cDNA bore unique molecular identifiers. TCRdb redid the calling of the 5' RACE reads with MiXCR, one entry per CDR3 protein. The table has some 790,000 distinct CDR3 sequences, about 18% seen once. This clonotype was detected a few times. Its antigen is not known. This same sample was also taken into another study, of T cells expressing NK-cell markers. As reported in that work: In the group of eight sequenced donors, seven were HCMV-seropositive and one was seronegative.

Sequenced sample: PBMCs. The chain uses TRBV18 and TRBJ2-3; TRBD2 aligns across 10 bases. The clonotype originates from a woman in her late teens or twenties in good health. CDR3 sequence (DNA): TGTGCCAGCTCACCACCTCCTAGCGGGGGACATACGCAGTATTTT. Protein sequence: CASSPPPSGGHTQYF.